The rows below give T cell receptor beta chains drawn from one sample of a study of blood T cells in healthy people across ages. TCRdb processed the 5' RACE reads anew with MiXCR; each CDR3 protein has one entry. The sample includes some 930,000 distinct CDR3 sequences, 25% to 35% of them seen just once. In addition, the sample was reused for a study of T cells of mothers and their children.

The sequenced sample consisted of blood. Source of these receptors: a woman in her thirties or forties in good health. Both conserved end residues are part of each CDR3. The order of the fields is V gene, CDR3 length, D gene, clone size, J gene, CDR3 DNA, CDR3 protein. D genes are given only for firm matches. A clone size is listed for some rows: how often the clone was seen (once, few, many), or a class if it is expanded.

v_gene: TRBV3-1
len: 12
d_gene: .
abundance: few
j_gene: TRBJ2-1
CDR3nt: TGTGCCAGCAGCCATTGGGGTAATGAGCAGTTCTTC
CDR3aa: CASSHWGNEQFF

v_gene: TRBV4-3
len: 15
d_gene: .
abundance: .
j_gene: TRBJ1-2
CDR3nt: TGCGCCAGCAGCCAAGATCGGACGGGCGGCTATGGCTACACCTTC
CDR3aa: CASSQDRTGGYGYTF

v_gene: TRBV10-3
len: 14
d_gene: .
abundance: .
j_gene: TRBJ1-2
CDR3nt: TGTGCCATCAGTTGGGAGGATCCCACTGGGGGCTACACCTTC
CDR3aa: CAISWEDPTGGYTF

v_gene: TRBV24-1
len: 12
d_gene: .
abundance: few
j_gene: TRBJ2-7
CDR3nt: TGTGCCACCAGTGATTCTGGGTCCGAGCAGTACTTC
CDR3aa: CATSDSGSEQYF

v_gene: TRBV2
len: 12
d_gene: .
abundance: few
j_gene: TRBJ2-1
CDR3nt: TGTGCCAGCAGCGCCGGGGGCCTTGAGCAGTTCTTC
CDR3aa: CASSAGGLEQFF

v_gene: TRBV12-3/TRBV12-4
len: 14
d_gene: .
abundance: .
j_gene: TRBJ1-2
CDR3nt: TGTGCCAGCAGTTTACCGGAACAGATCTATGGCTACACCTTC
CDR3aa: CASSLPEQIYGYTF

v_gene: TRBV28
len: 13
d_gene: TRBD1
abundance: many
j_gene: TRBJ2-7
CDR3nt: TGTGCCAGCACTACAGGGGGTAACTACGAGCAGTACTTC
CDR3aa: CASTTGGNYEQYF

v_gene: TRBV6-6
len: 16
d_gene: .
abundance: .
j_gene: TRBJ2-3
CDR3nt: TGTGCCAGCAGGACCCTGGCCGGGGCCCGCACAGATACGCAGTATTTT
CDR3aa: CASRTLAGARTDTQYF

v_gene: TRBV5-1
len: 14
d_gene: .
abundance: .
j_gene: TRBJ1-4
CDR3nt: TGCGCCAGCAGCTCCGGGGGGGTTAATGAAAAACTGTTTTTT
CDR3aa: CASSSGGVNEKLFF

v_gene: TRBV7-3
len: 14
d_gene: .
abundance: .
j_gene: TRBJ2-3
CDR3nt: TGTGCCAGCAGCTCTTTTACATGGGGAGATACGCAGTATTTT
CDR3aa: CASSSFTWGDTQYF

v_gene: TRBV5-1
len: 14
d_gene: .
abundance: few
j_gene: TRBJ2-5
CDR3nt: TGCGCCAGCAGCTTGGTTCCGGGGCAAGAGACCCAGTACTTC
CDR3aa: CASSLVPGQETQYF

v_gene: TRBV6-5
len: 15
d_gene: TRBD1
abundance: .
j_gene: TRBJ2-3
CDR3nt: TGTGCCAGCAGCCAGACAGGGGGGCACAGGGATACGCAGTATTTT
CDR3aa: CASSQTGGHRDTQYF

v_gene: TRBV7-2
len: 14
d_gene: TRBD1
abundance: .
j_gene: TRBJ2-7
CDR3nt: TGTACCAGCAGCTCGCGACAGGGTGTCCACGAGCAGTACTTC
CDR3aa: CTSSSRQGVHEQYF

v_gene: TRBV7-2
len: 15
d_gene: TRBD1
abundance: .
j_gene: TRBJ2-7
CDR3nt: TGTGCCAGCAGACCGGCGGGACAGGGCTTTTACGAGCAGTACTTC
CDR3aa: CASRPAGQGFYEQYF

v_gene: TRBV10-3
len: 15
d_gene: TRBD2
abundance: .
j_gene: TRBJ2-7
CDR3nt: TGTGCCATGAGTGCTACAGCGGGAGGGCCCTACGAGCAGTACTTC
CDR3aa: CAMSATAGGPYEQYF

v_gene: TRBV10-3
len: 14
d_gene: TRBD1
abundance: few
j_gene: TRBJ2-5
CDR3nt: TGTGCCATCAGGGCTGGGACAGGGTCGCAGACCCAGTACTTC
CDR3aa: CAIRAGTGSQTQYF

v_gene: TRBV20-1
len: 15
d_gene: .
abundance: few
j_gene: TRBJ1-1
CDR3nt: TGCAGTGCTAGATCACGGACGGGCCTAAACACTGAAGCTTTCTTT
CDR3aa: CSARSRTGLNTEAFF

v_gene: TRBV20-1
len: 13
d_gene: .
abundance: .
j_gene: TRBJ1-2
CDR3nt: TGCAGTGCTAGCGCAGGTCCTATGCGGGGCTACACCTTC
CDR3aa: CSASAGPMRGYTF

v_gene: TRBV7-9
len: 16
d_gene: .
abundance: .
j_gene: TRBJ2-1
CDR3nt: TGTGCCAGCAGCTTAATCCGGAGGGAGGCTTACAATGAGCAGTTCTTC
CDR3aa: CASSLIRREAYNEQFF

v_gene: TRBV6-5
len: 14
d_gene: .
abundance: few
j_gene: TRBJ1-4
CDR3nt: TGTGCCGGCAGGCCACAGGGCCCTAATGAAAAACTGTTTTTT
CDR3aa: CAGRPQGPNEKLFF

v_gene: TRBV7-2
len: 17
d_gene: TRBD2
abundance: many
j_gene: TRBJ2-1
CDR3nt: TGTGCCAGCAGCTCCCGGACTAGCGGGGGGGTATACAATGAGCAGTTCTTC
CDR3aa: CASSSRTSGGVYNEQFF

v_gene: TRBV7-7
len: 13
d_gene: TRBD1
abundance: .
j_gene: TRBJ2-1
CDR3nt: TGTGCTAGCAGCCTCGGACAGGGGAAGACCCAGTTCTTC
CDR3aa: CASSLGQGKTQFF

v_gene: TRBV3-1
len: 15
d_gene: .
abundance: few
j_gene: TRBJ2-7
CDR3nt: TGTGCCAGCAGCCTGTGGCCACAGTCCTCCTACGAGCAGTACTTC
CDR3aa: CASSLWPQSSYEQYF

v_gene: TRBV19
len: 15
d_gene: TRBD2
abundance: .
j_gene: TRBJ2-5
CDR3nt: TGTGCCAGTAGTATGTGGCGGGGGGACCAAGAGACCCAGTACTTC
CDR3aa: CASSMWRGDQETQYF

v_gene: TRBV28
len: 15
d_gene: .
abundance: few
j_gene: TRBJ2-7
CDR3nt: TGTGCCAGCAGTTCAGGCCTCGGAGGGGCTAACGAGCAGTACTTC
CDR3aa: CASSSGLGGANEQYF

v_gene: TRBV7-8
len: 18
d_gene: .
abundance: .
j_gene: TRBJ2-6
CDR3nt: TGTGCCAGCAGCCCCCGGGGGGCGGGGAACTCTGGGGCCAACGTCCGGACTTTC
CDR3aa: CASSPRGAGNSGANVRTF

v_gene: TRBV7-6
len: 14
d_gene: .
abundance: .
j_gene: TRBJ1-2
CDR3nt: TGTGCCAACAGCCCCGCGGGGCAGGGCTATGGCTACACCTTC
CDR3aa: CANSPAGQGYGYTF

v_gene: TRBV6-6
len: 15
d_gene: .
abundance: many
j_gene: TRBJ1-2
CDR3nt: TGTGCCAGCAGTCCCCTTGGCCAGACTAACTATGGCTACACCTTC
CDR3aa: CASSPLGQTNYGYTF

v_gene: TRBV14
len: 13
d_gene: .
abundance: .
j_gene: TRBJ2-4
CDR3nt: TGTGGCAGCAGCCCCTCCCGAGCCTCCATTCAGTACTTC
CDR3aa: CGSSPSRASIQYF

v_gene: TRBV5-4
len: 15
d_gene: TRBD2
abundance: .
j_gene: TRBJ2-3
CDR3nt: TGTGCCAGCGCCTACGACGGGGGGACCACAGATACGCAGTATTTT
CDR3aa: CASAYDGGTTDTQYF

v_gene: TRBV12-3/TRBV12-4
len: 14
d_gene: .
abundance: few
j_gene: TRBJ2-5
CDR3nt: TGTGCCAGCAGTTTGTTGGGAGGCGGTTGGGCCCAGTACTTC
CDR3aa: CASSLLGGGWAQYF

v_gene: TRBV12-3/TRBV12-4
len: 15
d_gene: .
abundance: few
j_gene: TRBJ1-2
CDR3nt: TGTGCCAGCAAGTTGGCTATCCCGTTTAACTATGGCTACACCTTC
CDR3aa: CASKLAIPFNYGYTF

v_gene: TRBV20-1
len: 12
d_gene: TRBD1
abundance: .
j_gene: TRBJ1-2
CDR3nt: TGCAGTGCCAAGGGACAGATATCGGGCTACACCTTC
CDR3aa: CSAKGQISGYTF

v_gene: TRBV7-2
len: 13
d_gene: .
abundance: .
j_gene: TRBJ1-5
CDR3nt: TGTGCCAGCAGCTTTCAGGGGTTGCAGCCCCAGCATTTT
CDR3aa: CASSFQGLQPQHF

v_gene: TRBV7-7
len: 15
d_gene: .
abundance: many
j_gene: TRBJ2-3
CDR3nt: TGTGCTAGCAGCTTACTCGGAGGGGGCACAGATACGCAGTATTTT
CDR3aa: CASSLLGGGTDTQYF

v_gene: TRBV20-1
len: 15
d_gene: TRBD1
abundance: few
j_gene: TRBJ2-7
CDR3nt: TGCAGTGCTCCTCCCCCGTCCCAGGGGGCGAGCGAGCAGTACTTC
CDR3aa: CSAPPPSQGASEQYF

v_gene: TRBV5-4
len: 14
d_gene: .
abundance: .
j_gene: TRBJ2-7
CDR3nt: TGTGCCAGCAGCTTGGTAGGGGACCTCTACGAGCAGTACTTC
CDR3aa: CASSLVGDLYEQYF

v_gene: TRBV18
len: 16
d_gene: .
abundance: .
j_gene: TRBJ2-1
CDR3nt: TGTGCCAGCTCGGAACCCGGCAGGGTAATCCTCAATGAGCAGTTCTTC
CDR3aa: CASSEPGRVILNEQFF

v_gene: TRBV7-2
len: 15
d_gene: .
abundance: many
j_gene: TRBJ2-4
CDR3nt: TGTGCCAGCAGCTTAGGGGGTTCCGGGATCAACATTCAGTACTTC
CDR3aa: CASSLGGSGINIQYF

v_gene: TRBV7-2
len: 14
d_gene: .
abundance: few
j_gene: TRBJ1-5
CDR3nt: TGTGCCAGCAGCCCGACAGGACGCAATCAGCCCCAGCATTTT
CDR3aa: CASSPTGRNQPQHF

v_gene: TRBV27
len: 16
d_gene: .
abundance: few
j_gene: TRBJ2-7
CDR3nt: TGTGCCAGCAGTCCCACCCCCAGGGCCCTCACCTACGAGCAGTACTTC
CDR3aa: CASSPTPRALTYEQYF

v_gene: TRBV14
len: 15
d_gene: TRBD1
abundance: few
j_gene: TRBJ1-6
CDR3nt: TGTGCCAGCAGCCAATGGGGACAGGGGAGGTCACCCCTCCACTTT
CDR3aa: CASSQWGQGRSPLHF

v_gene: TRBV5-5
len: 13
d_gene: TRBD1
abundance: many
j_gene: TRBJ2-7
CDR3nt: TGTGCCAGCAGCTATGGACAGGACTACGAGCAGTACTTC
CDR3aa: CASSYGQDYEQYF

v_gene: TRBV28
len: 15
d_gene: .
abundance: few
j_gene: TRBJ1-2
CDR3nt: TGTGCCAGCAGTTTAACGTCCAGGGGAAACTATGGCTACACCTTC
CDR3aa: CASSLTSRGNYGYTF

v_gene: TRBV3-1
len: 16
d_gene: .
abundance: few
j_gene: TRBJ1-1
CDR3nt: TGTGCCAGCAGCCAGTGGGGGGCGGGTCAGAACACTGAAGCTTTCTTT
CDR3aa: CASSQWGAGQNTEAFF

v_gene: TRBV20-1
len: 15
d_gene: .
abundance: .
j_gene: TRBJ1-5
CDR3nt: TGCAGTGCTCATTCCGCGGGGGGGAGCAATCAGCCCCAGCATTTT
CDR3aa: CSAHSAGGSNQPQHF

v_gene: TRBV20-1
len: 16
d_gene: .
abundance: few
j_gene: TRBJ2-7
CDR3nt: TGCAGTGCTAGAGATTTGGGGCGGACGCTACGGGACGAGCAGTACTTC
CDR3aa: CSARDLGRTLRDEQYF

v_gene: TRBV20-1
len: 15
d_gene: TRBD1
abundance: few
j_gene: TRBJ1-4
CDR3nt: TGCAGTGCTGGGCCCCCGGGACAGGGAGGCGAAAAACTGTTTTTT
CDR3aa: CSAGPPGQGGEKLFF

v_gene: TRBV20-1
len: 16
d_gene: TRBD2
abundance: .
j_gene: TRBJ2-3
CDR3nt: TGCAGTGCTAGAGATGTCCTAGCGGCAAACACAGATACGCAGTATTTT
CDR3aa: CSARDVLAANTDTQYF

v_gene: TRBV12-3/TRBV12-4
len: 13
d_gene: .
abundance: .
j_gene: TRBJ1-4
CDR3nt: TGTGCCAGCAGTTTAGCGCTCTATGAAAAACTGTTTTTT
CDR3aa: CASSLALYEKLFF

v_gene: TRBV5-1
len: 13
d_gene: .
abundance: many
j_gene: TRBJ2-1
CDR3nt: TGCGCCAGCAGCGGGGGGACTGCCGATGAGCAGTTCTTC
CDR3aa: CASSGGTADEQFF

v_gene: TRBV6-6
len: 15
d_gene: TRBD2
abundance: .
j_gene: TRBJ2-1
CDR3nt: TGTGCCAGCAGAAGACTAGCGGGGCGACATAATGAGCAGTTCTTC
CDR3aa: CASRRLAGRHNEQFF

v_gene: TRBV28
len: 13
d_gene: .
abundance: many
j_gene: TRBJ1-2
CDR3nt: TGTGCCAGCAGTTCGTTTAAGGGGAAGGGCTACACCTTC
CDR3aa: CASSSFKGKGYTF

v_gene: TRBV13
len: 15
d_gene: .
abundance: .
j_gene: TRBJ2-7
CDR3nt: TGTGCCAGCAGCTTGGGCGTAAAAAGGATCTACGAGCAGTACTTC
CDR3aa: CASSLGVKRIYEQYF